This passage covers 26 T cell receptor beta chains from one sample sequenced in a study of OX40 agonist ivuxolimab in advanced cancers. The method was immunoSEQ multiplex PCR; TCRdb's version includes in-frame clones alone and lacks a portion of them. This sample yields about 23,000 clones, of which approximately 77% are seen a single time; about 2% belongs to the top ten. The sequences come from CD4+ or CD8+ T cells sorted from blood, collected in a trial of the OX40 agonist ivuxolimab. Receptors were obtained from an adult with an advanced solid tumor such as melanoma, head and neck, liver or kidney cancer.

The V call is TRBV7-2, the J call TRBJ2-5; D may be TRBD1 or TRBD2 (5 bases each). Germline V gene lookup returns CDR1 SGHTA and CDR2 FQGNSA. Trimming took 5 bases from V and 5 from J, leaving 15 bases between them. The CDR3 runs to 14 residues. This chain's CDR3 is CASSQRTRVETQYF. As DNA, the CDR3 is TGTGCCAGCAGCCAGCGGACAAGGGTTGAGACCCAGTACTTC.

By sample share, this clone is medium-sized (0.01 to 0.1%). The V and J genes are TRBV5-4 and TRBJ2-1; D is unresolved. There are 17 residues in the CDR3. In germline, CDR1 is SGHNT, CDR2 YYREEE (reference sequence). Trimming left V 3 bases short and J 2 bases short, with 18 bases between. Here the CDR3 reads CASSSSLRTVTYNEQFF. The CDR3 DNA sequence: TGTGCCAGCAGCTCATCCCTCCGGACGGTTACCTACAATGAGCAGTTCTTC.

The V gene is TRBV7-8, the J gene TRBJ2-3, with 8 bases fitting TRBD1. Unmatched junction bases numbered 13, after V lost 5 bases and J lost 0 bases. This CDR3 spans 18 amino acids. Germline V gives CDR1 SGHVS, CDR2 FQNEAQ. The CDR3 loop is CASSNRDRRPDSTDTQYF. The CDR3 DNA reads TGTGCCAGCAGCAACCGGGACAGGAGACCTGACAGCACAGATACGCAGTATTTT. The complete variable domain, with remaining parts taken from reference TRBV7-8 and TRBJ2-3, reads GAGVSQSPRYKVAKRGQDVALRCDPISGHVSLFWYQQALGQGPEFLTYFQNEAQLDKSGLPSDRFFAERPEGSVSTLKIQRTQQEDSAVYLCASSNRDRRPDSTDTQYFGPGTRLTVL.

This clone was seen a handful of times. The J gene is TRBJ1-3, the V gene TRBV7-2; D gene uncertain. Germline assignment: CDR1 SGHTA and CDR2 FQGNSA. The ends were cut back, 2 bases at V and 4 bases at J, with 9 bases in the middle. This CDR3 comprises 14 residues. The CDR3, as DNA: TGTGCCAGCAGCTTAAGTAGAGGGGGAAACACCATATATTTT. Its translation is CASSLSRGGNTIYF.

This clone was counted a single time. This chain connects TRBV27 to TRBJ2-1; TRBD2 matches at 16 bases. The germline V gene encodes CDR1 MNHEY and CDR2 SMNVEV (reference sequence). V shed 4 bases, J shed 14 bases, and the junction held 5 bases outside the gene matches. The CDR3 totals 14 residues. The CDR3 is CASSSFGTSGREFF. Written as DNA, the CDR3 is TGTGCCAGCAGTTCTTTCGGGACTAGCGGGAGGGAGTTCTTC.

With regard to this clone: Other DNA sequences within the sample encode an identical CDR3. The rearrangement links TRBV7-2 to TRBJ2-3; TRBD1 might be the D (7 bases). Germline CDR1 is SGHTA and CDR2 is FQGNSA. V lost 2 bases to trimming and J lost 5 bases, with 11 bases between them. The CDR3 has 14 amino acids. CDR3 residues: CASSLQGGRDTQYF. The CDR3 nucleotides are TGTGCCAGCAGCTTACAGGGGGGAAGAGATACGCAGTATTTT.

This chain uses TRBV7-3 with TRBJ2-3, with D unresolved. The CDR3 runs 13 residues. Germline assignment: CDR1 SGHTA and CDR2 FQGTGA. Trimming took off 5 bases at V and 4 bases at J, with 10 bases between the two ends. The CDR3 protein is CASSPRAPDTQYF. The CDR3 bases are TGTGCCAGCAGCCCCCGCGCCCCAGATACGCAGTATTTT.

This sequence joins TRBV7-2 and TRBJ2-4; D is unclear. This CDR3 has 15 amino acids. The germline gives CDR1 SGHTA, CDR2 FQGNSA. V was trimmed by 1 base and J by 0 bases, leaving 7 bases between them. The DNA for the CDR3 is TGTGCCAGCAGCTTAGGATCAGGAGCCAAAAACATTCAGTACTTC. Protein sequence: CASSLGSGAKNIQYF.

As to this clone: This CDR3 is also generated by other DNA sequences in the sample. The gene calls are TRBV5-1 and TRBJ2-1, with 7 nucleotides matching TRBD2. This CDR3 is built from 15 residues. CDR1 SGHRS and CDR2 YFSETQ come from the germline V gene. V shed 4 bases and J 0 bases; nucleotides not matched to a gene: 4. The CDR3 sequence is CASSGGGTSYNEQFF. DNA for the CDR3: TGCGCCAGCAGCGGCGGGGGAACCTCCTACAATGAGCAGTTCTTC.

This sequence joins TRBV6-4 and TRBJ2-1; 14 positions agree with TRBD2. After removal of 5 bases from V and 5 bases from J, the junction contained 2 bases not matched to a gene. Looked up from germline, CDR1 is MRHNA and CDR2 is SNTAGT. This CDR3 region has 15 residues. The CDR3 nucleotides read TGTGCCAGCAGTCCGGGACTAGCGGGAGACAATGAGCAGTTCTTC. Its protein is CASSPGLAGDNEQFF.

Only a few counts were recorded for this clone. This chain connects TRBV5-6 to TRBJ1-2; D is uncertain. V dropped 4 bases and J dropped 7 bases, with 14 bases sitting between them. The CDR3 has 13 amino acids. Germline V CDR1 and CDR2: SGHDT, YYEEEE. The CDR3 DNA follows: TGTGCCAGCAGCATTGGACGGACCGCTGGCTACACCTTC. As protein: CASSIGRTAGYTF.

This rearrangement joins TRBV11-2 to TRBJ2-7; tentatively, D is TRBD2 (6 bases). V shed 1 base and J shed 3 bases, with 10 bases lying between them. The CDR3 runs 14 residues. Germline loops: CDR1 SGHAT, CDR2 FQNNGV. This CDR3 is CASSLVPSVYEQYF. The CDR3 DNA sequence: TGTGCCAGCAGCTTAGTTCCTAGCGTCTACGAGCAGTACTTC.

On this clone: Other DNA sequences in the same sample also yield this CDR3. The CDR3 bases are TGTGCCAGTAGTCTCGGGGGGGCCCGCTACGAGCAGTACTTC. Amino acid sequence: CASSLGGARYEQYF. This sequence joins TRBV28 and TRBJ2-7, with 8 bases lining up with TRBD2. Unmatched junction bases numbered 10, after V lost 9 bases and J lost 3 bases. The CDR3 runs to 14 residues. Germline values: CDR1 MDHEN, CDR2 SYDVKM.

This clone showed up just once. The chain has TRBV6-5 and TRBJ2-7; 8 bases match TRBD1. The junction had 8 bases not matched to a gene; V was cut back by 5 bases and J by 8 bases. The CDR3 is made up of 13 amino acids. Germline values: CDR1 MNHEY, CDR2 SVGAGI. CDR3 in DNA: TGTGCCAGCAGTACTCGGCCAGGGGGCCAGCAGTACTTC. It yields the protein CASSTRPGGQQYF.

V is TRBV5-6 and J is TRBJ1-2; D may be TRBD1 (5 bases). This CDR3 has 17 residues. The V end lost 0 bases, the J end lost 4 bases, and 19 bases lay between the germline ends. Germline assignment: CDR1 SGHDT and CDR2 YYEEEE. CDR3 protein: CASSLVTRDVSLYGYTF. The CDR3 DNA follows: TGTGCCAGCAGCTTGGTTACCCGGGACGTCTCACTCTATGGCTACACCTTC.

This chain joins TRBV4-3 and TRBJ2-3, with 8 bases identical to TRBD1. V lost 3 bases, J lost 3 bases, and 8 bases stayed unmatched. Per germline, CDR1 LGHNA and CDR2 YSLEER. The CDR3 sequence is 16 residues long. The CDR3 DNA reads TGCGCCAGCAGCCACGAAGGGGACAGGTCTACAGATACGCAGTATTTT. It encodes CASSHEGDRSTDTQYF.

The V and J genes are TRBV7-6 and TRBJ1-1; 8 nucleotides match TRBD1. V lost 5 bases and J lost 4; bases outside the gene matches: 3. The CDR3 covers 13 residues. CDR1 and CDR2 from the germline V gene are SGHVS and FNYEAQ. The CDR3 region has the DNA TGTGCCAGCAGCATCACAGGGGGCACTGAAGCTTTCTTT. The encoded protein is CASSITGGTEAFF. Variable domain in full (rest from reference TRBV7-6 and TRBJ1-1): GAGVSQSPRYKVTKRGQDVALRCDPISGHVSLYWYRQALGQGPEFLTYFNYEAQQDKSGLPNDRFSAERPEGSISTLTIQRTEQRDSAMYRCASSITGGTEAFFGQGTRLTVV.

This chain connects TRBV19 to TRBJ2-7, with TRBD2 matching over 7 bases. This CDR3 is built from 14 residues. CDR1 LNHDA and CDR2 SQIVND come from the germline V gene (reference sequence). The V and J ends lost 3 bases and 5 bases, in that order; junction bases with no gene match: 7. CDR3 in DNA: TGTGCCAGTAGTATGAGTCGGCTAGCGGACGAGCAGTACTTC. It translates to CASSMSRLADEQYF.

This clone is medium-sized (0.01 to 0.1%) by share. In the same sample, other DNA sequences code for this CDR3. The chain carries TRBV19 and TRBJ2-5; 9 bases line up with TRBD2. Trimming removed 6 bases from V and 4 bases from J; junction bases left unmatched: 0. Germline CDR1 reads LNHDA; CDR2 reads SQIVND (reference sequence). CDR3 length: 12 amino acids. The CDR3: CASRLAGETQYF. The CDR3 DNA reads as TGTGCCAGTAGACTAGCGGGAGAGACCCAGTACTTC.

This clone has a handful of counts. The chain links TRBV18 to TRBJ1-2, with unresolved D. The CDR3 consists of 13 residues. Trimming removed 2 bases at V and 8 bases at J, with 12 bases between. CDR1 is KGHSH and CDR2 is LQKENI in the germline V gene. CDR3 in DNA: TGTGCCAGCTCACCAAGCCAGGAGGAGGGCTACACCTTC. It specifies CASSPSQEEGYTF.

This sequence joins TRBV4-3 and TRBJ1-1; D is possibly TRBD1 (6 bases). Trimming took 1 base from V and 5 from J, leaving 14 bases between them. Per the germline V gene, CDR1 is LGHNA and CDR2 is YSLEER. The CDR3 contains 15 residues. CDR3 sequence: CASSQAQQGETEAFF. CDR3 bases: TGCGCCAGCAGCCAAGCCCAACAGGGAGAGACTGAAGCTTTCTTT.

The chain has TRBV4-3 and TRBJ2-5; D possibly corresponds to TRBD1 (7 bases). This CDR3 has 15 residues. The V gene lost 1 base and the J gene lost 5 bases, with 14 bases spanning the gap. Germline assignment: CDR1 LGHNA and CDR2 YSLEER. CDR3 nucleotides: TGCGCCAGCAGCCAAGGAAACGCGGGACAGGAGACCCAGTACTTC. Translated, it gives CASSQGNAGQETQYF.

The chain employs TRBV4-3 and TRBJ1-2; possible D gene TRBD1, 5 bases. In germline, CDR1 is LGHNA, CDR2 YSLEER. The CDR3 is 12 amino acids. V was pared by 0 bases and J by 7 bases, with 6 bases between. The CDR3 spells CASSQDGAGYTF. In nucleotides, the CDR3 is TGCGCCAGCAGCCAAGATGGGGCTGGCTACACCTTC.

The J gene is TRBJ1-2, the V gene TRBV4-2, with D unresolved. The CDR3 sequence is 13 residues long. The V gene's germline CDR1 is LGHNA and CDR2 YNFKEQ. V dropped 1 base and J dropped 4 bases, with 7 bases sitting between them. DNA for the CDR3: TGTGCCAGCAGCCAAGGGTATGGCTATGGCTACACCTTC. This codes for CASSQGYGYGYTF.

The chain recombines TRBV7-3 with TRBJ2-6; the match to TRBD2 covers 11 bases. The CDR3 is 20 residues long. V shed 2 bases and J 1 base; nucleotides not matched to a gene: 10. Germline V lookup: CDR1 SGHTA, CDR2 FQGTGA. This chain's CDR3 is CASSLGFLAGGSSGANVLTF. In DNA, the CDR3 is TGTGCCAGCAGCTTAGGGTTCCTAGCGGGAGGATCTTCTGGGGCCAACGTCCTGACTTTC.

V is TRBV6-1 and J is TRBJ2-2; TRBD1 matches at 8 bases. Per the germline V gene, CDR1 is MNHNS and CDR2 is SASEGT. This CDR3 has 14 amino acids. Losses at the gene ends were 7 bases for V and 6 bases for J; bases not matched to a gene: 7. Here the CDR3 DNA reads TGTGCCAGCATCCTGACAGGGGACGCCGGGGAGCTGTTTTTT. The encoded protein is CASILTGDAGELFF.